This TCR beta chain was documented in a study of cytotoxic CD8 clonotypes in ibrutinib-treated CLL (dated by TCRdb to about 2021). With respect to the entire study: The cohort included roughly 15 treatment-naive and approximately eleven relapsed/refractory patients; 17 were IGHV unmutated. Cryopreserved peripheral blood mononuclear cells were collected at three points: before therapy, at response, and at either sustained remission or disease progression. Every sample from remission and from progressive disease was obtained while the patients were still on ibrutinib. On average, each sample yielded 270,000 or so productive templates and under 95,000 productive rearrangements. Partial responses were observed in about 24 patients and complete responses in 2; after a median follow-up of roughly 62 months, remission was maintained in some 14 patients and progression was observed in roughly 12. The response samples were drawn at a median of roughly twelve months into treatment, with a range of roughly 6 to 40 months. Longitudinal samples were available for about 30% of the 86 trial participants. Points the paper makes about the study in general: Clonality increased at ibrutinib response, stayed stable in sustained remission, and fell back toward baseline at progression. Lymph node repertoires were not examined, and the timing of sampling was not matched between patients in sustained remission and those whose disease progressed. Public clonotypes were rare and either shrank or stayed stable during treatment, and the rise in clonality at ibrutinib response reflected expansion of private clonotypes. At baseline, clonality was higher than in age-matched healthy donors and showed a strong correlation with circulating CD8+ T-cell counts.

The time point label corresponds to: about twelve months on ibrutinib. Approximately 2 micrograms of genomic DNA were extracted from cryopreserved PBMCs for TCR beta library preparation. Longitudinal blood samples from CLL patients on ibrutinib monotherapy underwent high-throughput TCR beta sequencing. The patients took part in an open-label, single-center phase 2 trial of ibrutinib monotherapy. Each clonotype received, on average, around 9.6x coverage in deep resolution sequencing performed on a MiSeq, where the target depth lay between 1 in 1 million and 1 in 200,000 T cells. The immunoSEQ hsTCRB Kit was used to generate TCR beta libraries. The authors' analysis ran thus. ImmunoSEQ Data Assistant and ImmunoSEQ Analyzer were used for data analysis, and V, D and J genes were assigned according to IMGT definitions. Clonality, which ranges from 0 to 1, was calculated by subtracting the normalized Shannon entropy of productive rearrangement frequencies from one. Public clonotype analysis was restricted to overrepresented clonotypes comprising at least 0.05% of each patient's repertoire. Repertoires from approximately 13 age-matched healthy donors in immuneACCESS were used as clonality controls. TCRdb's version of the immuneACCESS table is confined to in-frame rearrangements and falls short of the full clone set. An unresolved V gene accounts for under half of the shortfall where checked; the remainder is of unknown origin. For V, J and clone size, that table is used; D and trimming come from the DNA. In all, the sample holds over 150,000 clones, and 81% of those were seen once. In total, the top ten clones hold roughly 2% of the sample.

Worth noting for this clone: Its antigen is unknown. No much larger clone is present one base from it, and per-base qualities are unavailable.

Including cysteine and phenylalanine, the CDR3 has 15 amino acids. Just CDR3 DNA is preserved here, 45 bases in frame from base 1. V is reduced by 0 bases and J by 6 bases, leaving a spacing of 15 bases between them. The germline V gene specifies ENHRY as CDR1 and SYGVKD as CDR2. This chain is built from TRBV10-3 and TRBJ2-7; the D gene is perhaps TRBD1, from 5 matching bases. This sequence was found in a human donor with chronic lymphocytic leukemia. The sample was PBMCs, taken after 12 months of ibrutinib treatment. The CDR3 protein: CAISESTGSGSEQYF. The DNA sequence is TGTGCCATCAGTGAGTCGACGGGTTCAGGGTCCGAGCAGTACTTC.